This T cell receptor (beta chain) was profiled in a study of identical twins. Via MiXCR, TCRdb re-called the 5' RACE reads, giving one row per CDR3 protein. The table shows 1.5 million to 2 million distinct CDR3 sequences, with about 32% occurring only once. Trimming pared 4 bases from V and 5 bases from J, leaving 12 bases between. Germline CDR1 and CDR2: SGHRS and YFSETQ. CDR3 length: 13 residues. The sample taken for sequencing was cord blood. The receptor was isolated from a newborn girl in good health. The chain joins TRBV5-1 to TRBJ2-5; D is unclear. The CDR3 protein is CASSPRFPETQYF. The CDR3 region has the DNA TGCGCCAGCAGCCCAAGATTCCCGGAGACCCAGTACTTC.